Listed below are T cell receptor beta chains from one sample, sequenced in a study of regulatory T cells in long-lasting Graves disease. TCRdb independently ran MiXCR on the multiplex PCR reads; one entry per CDR3 protein. The sample carries approximately 490,000 distinct CDR3 sequences, 15% to 20% recorded once. The same data also went into a second study, on T cells in Graves' hyperthyroidism and ophthalmopathy.

The sample here was peripheral blood mononuclear cells (PBMCs), taken at new diagnosis, from a patient treated with antithyroid drugs. The source of these receptors is a man aged 40-49 years with Graves disease. Both conserved end residues are part of each CDR3. A D gene is named only where the DNA matches it firmly. Part of the rows lack a size; the others show once, few, many or a class for expanded clones.

TRBV20-1	TRBD1	few	TRBJ2-7	TGCAGTGCTCCAAGAACAGGGGGCTCCGAGCAGTACTTC	CSAPRTGGSEQYF
TRBV5-1	TRBD2	many	TRBJ2-1	TGCGCCAGCAGCTCAGGACTAGATAGGTTCCAGAACAATGAGCAGTTCTTC	CASSSGLDRFQNNEQFF
TRBV7-9	NA	few	TRBJ2-4	TGTGCCAGCAGCTTAAGGACTTGGGACATTCAGTACTTC	CASSLRTWDIQYF
TRBV4-1	TRBD1	NA	TRBJ1-5	TGCGCCAGCAGCCAGACCGGGACAGGGGGCAATCAGCCCCAGCATTTT	CASSQTGTGGNQPQHF
TRBV7-9	NA	few	TRBJ2-1	TGTGCCACCCGGAGCTCCTACAATGAGCAGTTCTTC	CATRSSYNEQFF
TRBV6-5	TRBD1	few	TRBJ1-1	TGTGCCAGCAGTTACACGATAACAGGGGCTGCTTTCTTT	CASSYTITGAAFF
TRBV7-2	NA	few	TRBJ1-4	TGTGCCAGCAGCTGTATGACGCGGACAAACACTAATGAAAAACTGTTTTTT	CASSCMTRTNTNEKLFF
TRBV20-1	TRBD1	NA	TRBJ2-1	TGCAGTGCTAGAGACCCAGGGGGCAGGGACAATGAGCAGTTCTTC	CSARDPGGRDNEQFF
TRBV5-1	NA	many	TRBJ2-2	TGCGCCAGCAGTTTGTTAACCCAGGGTGATCGAGGGGAGCTGTTTTTT	CASSLLTQGDRGELFF
TRBV11-2	TRBD2	many	TRBJ2-7	TGTGCCAGCACCCCGGTGAGCGGGAGCTCCTACGAGCAGTACTTC	CASTPVSGSSYEQYF
TRBV20-1	NA	many	TRBJ2-7	TGCAGTGCTTTGGCGGTGACCTACGAGCAGTACTTC	CSALAVTYEQYF
TRBV3-1	NA	many	TRBJ1-5	TGTGCCAGCAGCCAAGCAAAGGCAAATCAGCCCCAGCATTTT	CASSQAKANQPQHF
TRBV18	NA	many	TRBJ1-2	TGTGCCAGCTCACCACCGAGGGCTCCTAACTATGGCTACACCTTC	CASSPPRAPNYGYTF
TRBV7-9	TRBD2	many	TRBJ2-2	TGTGCCAGCAGCCGTTTTGGTGGTAGCGGGAAAACCGGGGAGCTGTTTTTT	CASSRFGGSGKTGELFF
TRBV13	NA	many	TRBJ2-4	TGTGCCAGCAGCTTAAAACGGGGCAACATTCAGTACTTC	CASSLKRGNIQYF
TRBV11-2	TRBD1	large	TRBJ2-3	TGTGCCAGCAGCCTACAGGGGCGGGCAGATACGCAGTATTTT	CASSLQGRADTQYF
TRBV20-1	NA	many	TRBJ2-1	TGCAGTGCTAGAAGCGCCGAAGGAGGCAATGAGCAGTTCTTC	CSARSAEGGNEQFF
TRBV6-5	NA	few	TRBJ2-5	TGTGCCAGCAGTTACTCGACTGTTCTGGAGACCCAGTACTTC	CASSYSTVLETQYF
TRBV20-1	TRBD2	few	TRBJ2-1	TGCAGTGCTAAAGACGACCGGACTAGCGGGAGGGGTGAGCAGTTCTTC	CSAKDDRTSGRGEQFF
TRBV7-9	NA	many	TRBJ1-1	TGTGCCAGCAGCACTCAAATTGGGACTGAAGCTTTCTTT	CASSTQIGTEAFF
TRBV5-1	NA	many	TRBJ2-1	TGCGCCAGCAGCTTGGATTGGGAGCAGTTCTTC	CASSLDWEQFF
TRBV20-1	TRBD2	many	TRBJ2-7	TGCAGTGCTGCTAGCGGGAGACTGTACGAGCAGTACTTC	CSAASGRLYEQYF
TRBV20-1	TRBD1	NA	TRBJ1-5	TGCAGTGCTGAACAGGGGGCGTCGAGCAATCAGCCCCGGCATTTT	CSAEQGASSNQPRHF
TRBV29-1	NA	NA	TRBJ1-1	TGCAGCGCGGGTGTTCCGGGCACTGAAGCTTTCTTT	CSAGVPGTEAFF
TRBV2	TRBD2	many	TRBJ2-2	TGTGCCAGCAGCATCAGACTAGCGGGACTTAACACCGGGGAGCTGTTTTTT	CASSIRLAGLNTGELFF
TRBV2	NA	many	TRBJ1-1	TGTGCCAGCAGTGAGTACAGGGTTGGCACTGAAGCTTTCTTT	CASSEYRVGTEAFF
TRBV27	NA	many	TRBJ1-1	TGTGCCAGCAGTTTAGAGGGGTGGACTGAAGCTTTCTTT	CASSLEGWTEAFF
TRBV19	TRBD1	NA	TRBJ1-2	TGTGCCAGTAGTTATTCACCGGGACAGGGGTATTATGGCTACACCTTC	CASSYSPGQGYYGYTF
TRBV20-1	TRBD2	NA	TRBJ2-1	TGCAGAGTCGAATTAGCGGGAGGGTACAATGAGAAGTTCTTC	CRVELAGGYNEKFF
TRBV20-1	TRBD2	many	TRBJ2-1	TGCAGTGCTAGTTGGGGACTAGCGGGAGGGCCCAACAATGAGCAGTTCTTC	CSASWGLAGGPNNEQFF
TRBV19	NA	NA	TRBJ1-2	TGTGCCAGTAGTATATCCGTGGGCTATGGCTACACCTTC	CASSISVGYGYTF
TRBV6-1	TRBD2	NA	TRBJ2-1	TGTGCCAGCAGTCACGGGACTAGCGGGAGGGCCTACTACAATGAGCAGTTCTTC	CASSHGTSGRAYYNEQFF
TRBV7-9	TRBD2	many	TRBJ2-1	TGTGCCAGCAGATTCGGGGGGGAGAACGGCAATGAGCAGTTCTTC	CASRFGGENGNEQFF
TRBV20-1	NA	NA	TRBJ1-1	TGCAGCGCCGACGGTGGAGGGAACACTGAAGCTTTCTTT	CSADGGGNTEAFF
TRBV20-1	NA	few	TRBJ2-1	TGCAGTGCTAATGGAGGGGTGGGAAATTACAATGAGCAGTTCTTC	CSANGGVGNYNEQFF
TRBV24-1	TRBD1	few	TRBJ2-2	TGTGCCACCAGAGGGGACAGATACACCGGGGAGCTGTTTTTT	CATRGDRYTGELFF
TRBV20-1	TRBD2	many	TRBJ2-7	TGCAGTGCTAGATCGAGTAGCGGGAGGGCCTCCTACGAGCAGTACTTC	CSARSSSGRASYEQYF
TRBV7-9	NA	NA	TRBJ2-7	TGTGCCAGCAGCTTAGGATTTCGCGGGGACTCCTACGAGCAGTACTTC	CASSLGFRGDSYEQYF
TRBV5-1	TRBD1	many	TRBJ1-1	TGCGCCAGCAGCTTGGTAGGACAGGGGGCTTTTGGCACTGAAGCTTTCTTT	CASSLVGQGAFGTEAFF